This T cell receptor beta chain was recovered during a study of cytomegalovirus exposure and HLA in healthy donors. As to this clone: What it recognizes is unknown.

Study-wide results and caveats: Analysis was performed later, and it showed HLA-associated TCR beta chains to be more clonally expanded than equally common others.

V lost 4 bases, J lost 3 bases, and 11 bases stayed unmatched. The CDR3 extends over 17 amino acids. Germline values: CDR1 SGDLS, CDR2 YYNGEE. Primers: 60 Vbeta forward and 13 Jbeta reverse. Profiling relied on immunoSEQ multiplex PCR, and the TCRdb table lists in-frame clones only, not all of them. Of 150,000 to 200,000 clones listed, roughly 86% are singletons. This chain links TRBV9 with TRBJ2-3; 10 bases are a match to TRBD2. The origin of this receptor is a woman aged 18-29 years in good health and CMV-seronegative. The material sequenced was PBMCs. The CDR3 loop reads CASSPILGAGGTDTQYF. CDR3 DNA sequence: TGTGCCAGCAGCCCTATCCTGGGAGCGGGGGGGACAGATACGCAGTATTTT.